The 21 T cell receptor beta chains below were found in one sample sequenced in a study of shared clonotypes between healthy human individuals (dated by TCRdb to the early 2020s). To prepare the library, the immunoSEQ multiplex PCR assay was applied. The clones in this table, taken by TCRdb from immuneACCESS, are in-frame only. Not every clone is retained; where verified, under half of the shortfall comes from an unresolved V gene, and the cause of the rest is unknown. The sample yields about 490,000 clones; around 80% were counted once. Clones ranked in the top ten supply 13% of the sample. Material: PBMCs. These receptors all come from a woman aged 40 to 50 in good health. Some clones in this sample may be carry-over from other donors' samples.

Written as DNA, the CDR3 is TGTGCCAGCAGTTCCTTGGAGACTCCCTCGGGGGGCACAGATACGCAGTATTTT. This codes for CASSSLETPSGGTDTQYF. The chain employs TRBV28 and TRBJ2-3; weak D call: TRBD2 (6 bases). The CDR3 extends over 18 amino acids. Germline V gene data show CDR1 as MDHEN and CDR2 as SYDVKM. Trimming removed 4 bases from V and 1 base from J, with 21 bases in between.

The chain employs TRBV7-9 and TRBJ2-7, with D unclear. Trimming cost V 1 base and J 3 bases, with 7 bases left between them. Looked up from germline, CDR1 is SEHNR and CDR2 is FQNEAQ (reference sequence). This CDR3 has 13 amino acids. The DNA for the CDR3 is TGTGCCAGCAGCTTAGACGTAAACTACGAGCAGTACTTC. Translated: CASSLDVNYEQYF.

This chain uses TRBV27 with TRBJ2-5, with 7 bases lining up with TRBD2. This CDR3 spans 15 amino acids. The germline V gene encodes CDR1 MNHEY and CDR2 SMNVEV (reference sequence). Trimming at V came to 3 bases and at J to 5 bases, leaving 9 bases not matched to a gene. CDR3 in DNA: TGTGCCAGCAGTTTCGGGGGAGGGCCTCGTGAGACCCAGTACTTC. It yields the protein CASSFGGGPRETQYF.

The CDR3 bases are TGCGCCAGCAGCCAACCAGAAAACTACGAGCAGTACTTC. Residues: CASSQPENYEQYF. The chain employs TRBV4-1 and TRBJ2-5; D is undetermined. The J call may not be correct, given that the DNA end is closer to TRBJ2-7. This CDR3 contains 13 residues. The germline CDR1 and CDR2 sequences are MGHRA and YSYEKL.

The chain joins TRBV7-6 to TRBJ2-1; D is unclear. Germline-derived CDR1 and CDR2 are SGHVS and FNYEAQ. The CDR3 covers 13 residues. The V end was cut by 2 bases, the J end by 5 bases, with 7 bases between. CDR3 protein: CASSLSHDNEQFF. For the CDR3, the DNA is TGTGCCAGCAGCTTAAGCCACGACAATGAGCAGTTCTTC.

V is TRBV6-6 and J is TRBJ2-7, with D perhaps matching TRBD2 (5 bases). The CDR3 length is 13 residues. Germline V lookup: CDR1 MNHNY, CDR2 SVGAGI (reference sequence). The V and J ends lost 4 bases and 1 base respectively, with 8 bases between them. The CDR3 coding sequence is TGTGCCAGCAGTTTTGTAGCGTCCTACGAGCAGTACTTC. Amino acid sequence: CASSFVASYEQYF.

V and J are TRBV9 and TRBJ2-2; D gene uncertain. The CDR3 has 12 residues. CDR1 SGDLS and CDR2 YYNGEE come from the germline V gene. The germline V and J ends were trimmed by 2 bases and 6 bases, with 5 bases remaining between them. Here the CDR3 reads CASSVSSGELFF. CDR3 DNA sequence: TGTGCCAGCAGCGTTTCGTCCGGGGAGCTGTTTTTT. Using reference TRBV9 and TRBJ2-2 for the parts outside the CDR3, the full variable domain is DSGVTQTPKHLITATGQRVTLRCSPRSGDLSVYWYQQSLDQGLQFLIQYYNGEERAKGNILERFSAQQFPDLHSELNLSSLELGDSALYFCASSVSSGELFFGEGSRLTVL.

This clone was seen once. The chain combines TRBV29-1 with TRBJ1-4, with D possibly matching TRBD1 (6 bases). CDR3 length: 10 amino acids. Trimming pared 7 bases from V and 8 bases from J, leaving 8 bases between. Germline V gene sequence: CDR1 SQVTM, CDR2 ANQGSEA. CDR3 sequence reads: CSARGEKLFF. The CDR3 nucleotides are TGCAGCGCCAGGGGAGAAAAACTGTTTTTT.

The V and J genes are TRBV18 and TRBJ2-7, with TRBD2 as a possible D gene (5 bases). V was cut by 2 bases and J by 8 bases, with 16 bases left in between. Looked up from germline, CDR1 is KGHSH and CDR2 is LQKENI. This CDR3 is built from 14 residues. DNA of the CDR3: TGTGCCAGCTCACCAGAGCAGGTATGGGAGAAGCAGTACTTC. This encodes CASSPEQVWEKQYF.

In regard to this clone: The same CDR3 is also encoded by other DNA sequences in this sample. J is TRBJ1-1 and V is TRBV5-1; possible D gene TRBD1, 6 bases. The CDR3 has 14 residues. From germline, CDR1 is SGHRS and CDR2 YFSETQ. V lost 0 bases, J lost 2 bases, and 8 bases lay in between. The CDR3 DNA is TGCGCCAGCAGCTTGGACAGGGCTAACACTGAAGCTTTCTTT. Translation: CASSLDRANTEAFF.

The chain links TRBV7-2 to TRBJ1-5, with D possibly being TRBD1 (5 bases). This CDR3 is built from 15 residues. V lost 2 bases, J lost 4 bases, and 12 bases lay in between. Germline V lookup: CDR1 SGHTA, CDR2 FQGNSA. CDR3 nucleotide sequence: TGTGCCAGCAGCTTATCAGGGCATAGGAATCAGCCCCAGCATTTT. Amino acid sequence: CASSLSGHRNQPQHF.

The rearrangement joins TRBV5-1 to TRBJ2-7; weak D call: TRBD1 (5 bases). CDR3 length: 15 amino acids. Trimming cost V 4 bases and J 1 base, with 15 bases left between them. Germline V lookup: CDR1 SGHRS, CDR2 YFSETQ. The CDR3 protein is CASSPKAQGSYEQYF. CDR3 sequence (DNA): TGCGCCAGCAGCCCGAAGGCCCAGGGATCCTACGAGCAGTACTTC.

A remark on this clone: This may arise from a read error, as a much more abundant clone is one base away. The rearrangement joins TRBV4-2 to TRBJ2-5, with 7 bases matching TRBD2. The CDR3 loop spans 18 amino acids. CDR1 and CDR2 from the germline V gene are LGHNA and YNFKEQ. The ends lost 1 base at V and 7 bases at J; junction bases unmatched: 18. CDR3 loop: CASSQGSLAASRGGTQYF. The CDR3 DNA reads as TGTGCCAGCAGCCAAGGGAGTTTGGCGGCTTCCCGCGGGGGGACCCAGTACTTC.

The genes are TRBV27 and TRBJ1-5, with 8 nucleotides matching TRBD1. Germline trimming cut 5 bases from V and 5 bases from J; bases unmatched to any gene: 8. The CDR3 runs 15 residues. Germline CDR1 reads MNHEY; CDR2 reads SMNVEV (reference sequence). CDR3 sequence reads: CASSRGDRTDQPQHF. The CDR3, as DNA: TGTGCCAGCAGTCGAGGGGACAGGACTGATCAGCCCCAGCATTTT.

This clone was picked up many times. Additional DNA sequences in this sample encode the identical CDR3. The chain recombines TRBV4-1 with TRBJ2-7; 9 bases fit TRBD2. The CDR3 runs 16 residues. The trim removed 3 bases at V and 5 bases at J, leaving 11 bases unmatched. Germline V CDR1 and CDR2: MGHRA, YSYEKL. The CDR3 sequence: CASSQQVAGAGHEQYF. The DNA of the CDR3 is TGCGCCAGCAGCCAGCAGGTAGCGGGAGCCGGCCACGAGCAGTACTTC.

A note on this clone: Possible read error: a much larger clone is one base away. CDR3 residues: CASSQSGTGKNTEALF. The CDR3 DNA reads TGCGCCAGCAGTCAATCGGGGACAGGGAAGAACACTGAAGCTCTCTTT. The chain recombines TRBV23-1 with TRBJ1-1; TRBD1 matches at 9 bases. TRBV23-1 is an ORF for which the function is uncertain. CDR3 size: 16 residues.

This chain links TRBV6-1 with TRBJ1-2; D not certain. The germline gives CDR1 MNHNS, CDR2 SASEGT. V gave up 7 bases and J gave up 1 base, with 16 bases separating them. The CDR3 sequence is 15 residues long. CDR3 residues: CASKYREEFNYGYTF. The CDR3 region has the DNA TGTGCCAGCAAATATAGAGAGGAATTTAACTATGGCTACACCTTC.

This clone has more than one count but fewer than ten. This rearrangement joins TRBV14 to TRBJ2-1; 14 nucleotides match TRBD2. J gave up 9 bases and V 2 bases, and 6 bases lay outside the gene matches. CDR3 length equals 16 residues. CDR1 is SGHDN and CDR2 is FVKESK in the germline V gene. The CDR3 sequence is CASSQWGLAGDREQFF. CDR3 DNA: TGTGCCAGCAGCCAATGGGGACTAGCGGGAGATCGTGAGCAGTTCTTC.

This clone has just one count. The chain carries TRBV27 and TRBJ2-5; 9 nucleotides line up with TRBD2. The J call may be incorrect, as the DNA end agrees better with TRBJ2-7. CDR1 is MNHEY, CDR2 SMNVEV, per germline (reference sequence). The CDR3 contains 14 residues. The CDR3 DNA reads TGTGCCAGCAGTTTGGCGGGAGGGGCTCACGAGCAGTACTTC. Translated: CASSLAGGAHEQYF.

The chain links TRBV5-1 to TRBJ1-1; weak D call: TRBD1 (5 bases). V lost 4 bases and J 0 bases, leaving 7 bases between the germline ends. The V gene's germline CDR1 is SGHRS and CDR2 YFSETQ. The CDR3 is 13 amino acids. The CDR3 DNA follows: TGCGCCAGCAGCGGACAAGTGAACACTGAAGCTTTCTTT. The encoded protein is CASSGQVNTEAFF.

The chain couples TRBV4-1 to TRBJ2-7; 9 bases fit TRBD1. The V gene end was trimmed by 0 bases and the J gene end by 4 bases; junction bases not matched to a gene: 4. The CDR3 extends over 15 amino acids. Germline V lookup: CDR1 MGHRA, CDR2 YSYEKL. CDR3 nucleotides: TGCGCCAGCAGCCAAGACCACAGGGGGCTTTACGAGCAGTACTTC. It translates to CASSQDHRGLYEQYF.